This T cell receptor (beta chain) was captured in a study of metastatic and nonmetastatic thyroid tumors. Study-level background: Both malignant and benign thyroid patients supplied peripheral blood and tumor or nodule tissue samples, across which the repertoires of these patients were then compared.

This clone was observed a few times. TCRdb re-called the PCR reads through MiXCR. The data contain 39,000 or so clones, about 45% of them singletons. All patients were untreated before thyroid surgery. Sequenced input: tumor tissue. This TCR came from a male donor with papillary thyroid cancer or a benign thyroid nodule (not recorded which). Some clones in this sample may be carry-over from other donors' samples.

This chain's CDR3 is CASSYSETGELFF. The CDR3 DNA follows: TGTGCCAGCAGTTACTCAGAAACCGGGGAGCTGTTTTTT. This chain uses TRBV6-2 or TRBV6-3 with TRBJ2-2; D gene ambiguous. V was clipped by 0 bases and J by 5 bases, with 4 bases between them. Germline CDR1 reads MNHEY; CDR2 reads SVGEGT. The CDR3 is 13 amino acids.